The source of this TCR beta chain is a study of monozygotic twins with inflammatory bowel disease. Germline lookup yields CDR1 LGHNA and CDR2 YSLEER. This CDR3 comprises 15 residues. Sampling involved one blood draw (2.5 ml) for every donor. Researchers isolated total RNA from whole blood without sorting T cells. Overall study results and limits: Healthy twins showed more clonotype sharing with others than IBD patients, especially patients with disease activity. Patient repertoires may have gained variability from differing immunosuppressive treatments.

Each CDR3 protein gets one entry in TCRdb, which reprocessed the 5' RACE reads and gives no DNA. This listing includes about 380,000 distinct CDR3 sequences. A note on this clonotype: No antigen is known for it.

V gene TRBV4-3 combines with J gene TRBJ2-6. This TCR was recovered from a human donor with ulcerative colitis or Crohn's disease, or a healthy co-twin of an affected twin (not recorded which). The sequencing input was blood. The CDR3 here is CASSHLFSGANVLTF.